This TCR beta chain comes out of a study of shared clonotypes between healthy human individuals. Study-level background: The composition of the donors was two women and a few men aged 18 to 49.

V was cut by 8 bases and J by 0 bases, with 11 bases left in between. This CDR3 comprises 13 residues. CDR1 SGHTA and CDR2 FQGNSA come from the germline V gene. Positive CCR7 selection of CD45RO-negative cells yielded the naive CD8 cells, and terminally differentiated effector memory CD45RA+ cells were excluded. Repertoires were generated with immunoSEQ multiplex PCR, while TCRdb's copy carries only in-frame clones and drops some. The sample yields millions of clones, around 96% seen once. Findings and limits, study-wide: Donors were few, which limited the genetic and exposure-history diversity represented. Across a few donors, naive CD4 shared 5% to 6.5%, naive CD8 under 4%, memory CD4 about 2.4%, memory CD8 0.4% to 0.5%. Rarefaction exposed incomplete sorted-subset sequencing despite large depth.

Notes on this clone: Its antigen remains unidentified.

This clonotype originated in a man between 18 and 29 years old in good health. Sequenced material: naive CD8+ T cells sorted from blood. This chain links TRBV7-2 with TRBJ2-7; the D gene is possibly TRBD1 (6 bases). The chain's CDR3 is CASRGQSSYEQYF. For the CDR3, the DNA is TGTGCCAGCCGCGGACAGAGCTCCTACGAGCAGTACTTC.